These 10 T cell receptor beta chains came from one sample sequenced in a study of CD8 T cells in ankylosing spondylitis (dated by TCRdb to about 2017). Libraries were built with 5' RACE. Sequenced on an Illumina HiSeq 2500. TCRdb ran its own pipeline on the public reads, namely fastp trimming at Q25 and MiXCR clone calling, and kept in-frame beta chains. Each entry is one CDR3 protein sequence, shown with its most common DNA and genes. The sample profile shows tens of thousands of distinct CDR3 sequences; 7.2% of them were found once. In total, the top ten clones hold roughly a tenth of the sample. The sample was blood, either unsorted or a sorted T cell fraction (not recorded which). The receptors were gathered from a male donor with ankylosing spondylitis or in good health (not recorded which).

This clonotype has a count of ten or more. The chain has TRBV5-1 and TRBJ2-2, with a tentative D call TRBD1 (5 bases). The V gene's germline CDR1 is SGHRS and CDR2 YFSETQ. CDR3 length: 15 residues. V shed 6 bases and J shed 1 base, with 13 bases lying between them. The CDR3 nucleotides read TGCGCCAGCAAGCTGGGGCAGGGGAACACCGGGGAGCTGTTTTTT. This gives the protein CASKLGQGNTGELFF.

This clonotype was seen ten or more times. The rearrangement joins TRBV18 to TRBJ2-1; TRBD2 matches 11 bases. The junction had 2 bases not matched to a gene; V was cut back by 1 base and J by 6 bases. Germline CDR1 and CDR2: KGHSH and LQKENI. The CDR3 runs to 15 residues. The CDR3 loop is CASSPRLAGSNEQFF. For the CDR3, the DNA is TGTGCCAGCTCACCACGACTAGCGGGAAGCAATGAGCAGTTCTTC.

This chain connects TRBV7-8 to TRBJ1-1, with 10 bases fitting TRBD1. With V trimmed by 6 bases and J by 11 bases, 15 bases remained unmatched. Germline V CDR1 and CDR2: SGHVS, FQNEAQ. This CDR3 region has 15 residues. Here the CDR3 DNA reads TGTGCCAGCAGTTCCGGGACAGGGGCCTTCGGTGGGGCTTTCTTT. It encodes CASSSGTGAFGGAFF.

DNA for the CDR3: TGTGCCAGTAGTTCGGGACTAGCGGGAAACTCCTACGAGCAGTACTTC. Protein: CASSSGLAGNSYEQYF. The chain uses TRBV19 and TRBJ2-7; TRBD2 matches at 13 bases. Germline CDR1 and CDR2: LNHDA and SQIVND (reference sequence). The CDR3 sequence is 16 residues long. J lost 0 bases, V lost 5 bases, and 4 bases had no gene match. Full variable domain (remainder filled in from reference TRBV19 and TRBJ2-7): DGGITQSPKYLFRKEGQNVTLSCEQNLNHDAMYWYRQDPGQGLRLIYYSQIVNDFQKGDIAEGYSVSREKKESFPLTVTSAQKNPTAFYLCASSSGLAGNSYEQYFGPGTRLTVT.

This clonotype has at least ten counts. This chain uses TRBV7-8 with TRBJ1-3, with TRBD1 identical over 9 bases. Losses at the gene ends were 3 bases for V and 4 bases for J; bases not matched to a gene: 4. Germline CDR1 is SGHVS and CDR2 is FQNEAQ. The CDR3 loop spans 15 amino acids. CDR3 bases: TGTGCCAGCAGCTTCCACAGGGGGCAAGGAAACACCATATATTTT. Translation gives CASSFHRGQGNTIYF.

This clonotype was seen many times. This sequence joins TRBV6-4 and TRBJ2-1; perhaps TRBD1 as D (6 bases). V was pared by 0 bases and J by 6 bases, with 9 bases between. CDR1 MRHNA and CDR2 SNTAGT come from the germline V gene. The CDR3 is 14 amino acids. This CDR3 reads CASSDSPDSNEQFF. As DNA, the CDR3 is TGTGCCAGCAGTGACTCCCCGGACAGCAATGAGCAGTTCTTC.

The table lists this clonotype with many counts. The genes are TRBV12-3 or TRBV12-4 and TRBJ2-2; weak D call: TRBD1 (6 bases). The V end was cut by 7 bases, the J end by 1 base, with 13 bases between. The CDR3 is made up of 15 amino acids. CDR3 sequence: CASTQGHLNTGELFF. The CDR3 DNA follows: TGTGCCAGCACCCAGGGACATTTGAACACCGGGGAGCTGTTTTTT.

This clonotype was seen a few times. The chain employs TRBV18 and TRBJ2-7, with 7 bases fitting TRBD1. The J segment lost 6 bases and the V segment lost 4 bases, leaving 9 bases of the junction unmatched. This CDR3 spans 14 amino acids. Germline V CDR1 and CDR2: KGHSH, LQKENI. This CDR3 is CASSREGARVEQYF. In DNA, the CDR3 is TGTGCCAGCTCACGCGAGGGGGCCAGAGTCGAGCAGTACTTC.

This clonotype is medium-sized within its sample. The chain employs TRBV20-1 and TRBJ2-5, with D perhaps TRBD1 or TRBD2 (5 bases each). Germline V gives CDR1 DFQATT, CDR2 SNEGSKA (reference sequence). The CDR3 runs to 14 residues. V was shortened by 6 bases and J by 1 base, with 15 bases between the two germline ends. DNA of the CDR3: TGCAGTGCAACGACGGGACCGACCCAAGAGACCCAGTACTTC. Translation gives CSATTGPTQETQYF.

The genes are TRBV6-5 and TRBJ2-7, with TRBD1 identical over 7 bases. Trimming took 6 bases from V and 0 from J; bases not matched to a gene: 5. Germline values: CDR1 MNHEY, CDR2 SVGAGI. The CDR3 sequence is 14 residues long. CDR3 sequence reads: CASREDRNSYEQYF. The CDR3 DNA reads as TGTGCCAGCAGGGAGGACAGGAACTCCTACGAGCAGTACTTC.